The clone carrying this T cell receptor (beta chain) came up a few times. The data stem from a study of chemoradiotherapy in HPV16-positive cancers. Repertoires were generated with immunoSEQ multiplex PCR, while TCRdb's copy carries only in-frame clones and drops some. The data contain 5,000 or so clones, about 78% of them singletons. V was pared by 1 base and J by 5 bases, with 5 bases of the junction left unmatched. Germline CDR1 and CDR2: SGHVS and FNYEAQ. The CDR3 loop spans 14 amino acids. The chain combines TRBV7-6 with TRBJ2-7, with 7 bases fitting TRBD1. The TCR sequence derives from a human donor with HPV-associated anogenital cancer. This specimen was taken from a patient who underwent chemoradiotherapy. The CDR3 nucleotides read TGTGCCAGCAGCTTAGAACAGGGGCGGAACGAGCAGTACTTC. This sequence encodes CASSLEQGRNEQYF.